The 15 T cell receptor beta chains listed next were all sequenced from one sample in a study of early T cells in non-severe SARS-CoV-2 infection. TCRdb used MiXCR to reprocess the 5' RACE reads, holding one entry per CDR3 protein. The sample has 80,000 to 100,000 distinct CDR3 sequences, around an eighth seen once. The sequencing input was whole blood. Receptors were obtained from an adult who was a healthcare worker with PCR-confirmed SARS-CoV-2 infection or an uninfected control (not recorded which).

This clonotype was seen a handful of times. CDR3 DNA sequence: TGTGCCAGCAGCTGGCCAAGCGAGGGAGTCTCCTACAATGAGCAGTTCTTC. Translation: CASSWPSEGVSYNEQFF. The V and J genes are TRBV5-5 and TRBJ2-1; a possible D gene is TRBD2 (5 bases). CDR3 length: 17 amino acids. Trimming pared 3 bases from V and 0 bases from J, leaving 16 bases between. Germline V gives CDR1 SGHKS, CDR2 YYEKEE (reference sequence).

This clonotype came up a few times. The genes are TRBV19 and TRBJ2-5, with unresolved D. CDR3 length equals 15 residues. Trimming pared 2 bases from V and 2 bases from J, leaving 12 bases between. Germline V lookup: CDR1 LNHDA, CDR2 SQIVND (reference sequence). The CDR3 bases are TGTGCCAGTAGTATAAGATCTGGCTTACAAGAGACCCAGTACTTC. Its protein product is CASSIRSGLQETQYF.

This chain joins TRBV10-3 and TRBJ1-1, with no clear D. Germline CDR1 and CDR2: ENHRY and SYGVKD. CDR3 size: 11 residues. Trimming took 3 bases from V and 11 from J, leaving 10 bases between them. CDR3 sequence reads: CAISDSMMAFF. For the CDR3, the DNA is TGTGCCATCAGTGATAGTATGATGGCTTTCTTT.

Note on this clonotype: Given a much more abundant clone one base away, this may be a read error. The rearrangement joins TRBV3-1 to TRBJ2-7, with D maybe TRBD2 (5 bases). The CDR3 spans 15 residues. CDR1 LGHDT and CDR2 YNNKEL come from the germline V gene (reference sequence). The CDR3 region has the DNA TGTGTCAGCAGCCAAGATCGGGAACGGATCTACGAGCAGTACTTC. Its protein product is CVSSQDRERIYEQYF.

The genes are TRBV7-8 and TRBJ1-1, with D possibly being TRBD1 (5 bases). Per the germline V gene, CDR1 is SGHVS and CDR2 is FQNEAQ. The length of the CDR3 is 13 residues. Trimming stripped 5 bases from V and 2 bases from J, with 9 bases between. CDR3 region: CASSRDHNTEAFF. The DNA for the CDR3 is TGTGCCAGCAGCCGGGACCATAACACTGAAGCTTTCTTT.

The chain is built from TRBV27 and TRBJ1-1; a possible D gene is TRBD1 (6 bases). Trimming left V 6 bases short and J 1 base short, with 12 bases between. CDR1 MNHEY and CDR2 SMNVEV come from the germline V gene (reference sequence). The CDR3 loop spans 14 amino acids. The CDR3 loop is CASRPGTPNTEAFF. The CDR3 DNA reads TGTGCCAGCAGGCCCGGGACACCGAACACTGAAGCTTTCTTT.

The CDR3 is CASSHLTSGNTGELFF. CDR3 DNA sequence: TGTGCCAGCAGCCACCTGACTAGCGGGAACACCGGGGAGCTGTTTTTT. This chain uses TRBV5-4 with TRBJ2-2; 9 nucleotides align to TRBD2. The CDR3 spans 16 residues. The junction had 5 bases not matched to a gene; V was cut back by 4 bases and J by 1 base. The germline V gene has CDR1 SGHNT and CDR2 YYREEE (reference sequence).

This clonotype was detected ten times or more. The chain recombines TRBV7-3 with TRBJ1-1; no reliable D call. The germline CDR1 and CDR2 sequences are SGHTA and FQGTGA. CDR3 size: 14 residues. The V and J ends lost 1 base and 1 base respectively, with 7 bases between them. CDR3 sequence: CASSLMASNTEAFF. CDR3 coding DNA: TGTGCCAGCAGCTTAATGGCCTCGAACACTGAAGCTTTCTTT.

The chain employs TRBV20-1 and TRBJ2-7, with a weak D call TRBD1 (5 bases). V gave up 6 bases and J gave up 0 bases, with 15 bases separating them. The germline CDR1 and CDR2 sequences are DFQATT and SNEGSKA (reference sequence). This CDR3 has 14 residues. The CDR3 sequence is CSALEQEFSYEQYF. CDR3 bases: TGCAGTGCCCTGGAACAGGAATTCTCCTACGAGCAGTACTTC.

This clonotype came up many times. The gene calls are TRBV29-1 and TRBJ2-3; the D gene is possibly TRBD1 (5 bases). Per germline, CDR1 SQVTM and CDR2 ANQGSEA. V was cut by 4 bases and J by 6 bases, with 8 bases left in between. This CDR3 has 11 residues. The DNA of the CDR3 is TGCAGCGTTGGGGGCGAGGATACGCAGTATTTT. Amino acid sequence: CSVGGEDTQYF.

In this sample, this clonotype turned up a few times. The chain couples TRBV5-5 to TRBJ2-7; D possibly matches TRBD1 or TRBD2 (5 bases each). The CDR3 contains 16 residues. Germline V gene data show CDR1 as SGHKS and CDR2 as YYEKEE (reference sequence). Trimming stripped 4 bases from V and 2 bases from J, with 19 bases between. CDR3 sequence reads: CASSHATGTNAYEQYF. The CDR3 nucleotides read TGTGCCAGCAGCCACGCAACCGGGACCAACGCCTACGAGCAGTACTTC.

This clonotype was counted many times. The chain carries TRBV5-8 and TRBJ2-6; D uncertain. Trimming stripped 0 bases from V and 0 bases from J, with 1 base between. Germline CDR1 is SGHTS and CDR2 is YDEGEE. The CDR3 consists of 14 residues. The CDR3 here is CASSLGSGANVLTF. The CDR3 DNA sequence: TGTGCCAGCAGCTTGGGCTCTGGGGCCAACGTCCTGACTTTC. The full variable domain, its missing parts supplied by reference TRBV5-8 and TRBJ2-6, is EAGVTQSPTHLIKTRGQQATLRCSPISGHTSVYWYQQALGLGLQFLLWYDEGEERNRGNFPPRFSGRQFPNYSSELNVNALELEDSALYLCASSLGSGANVLTFGAGSRLTVL.

The chain joins TRBV27 to TRBJ2-3; perhaps TRBD2 as D (6 bases). The CDR3 sequence is 21 residues long. With 4 bases removed from V and 3 bases from J, the gap between germline ends came to 32 bases. Germline V lookup: CDR1 MNHEY, CDR2 SMNVEV (reference sequence). The CDR3 loop is CASSSIHRKVRPEEGTDTQYF. The CDR3 DNA sequence: TGTGCCAGCAGTTCTATCCACAGAAAGGTCAGGCCCGAGGAGGGTACAGATACGCAGTATTTT.

This clonotype was seen only a few times. The chain links TRBV7-3 to TRBJ2-5; D not resolved. Trimming stripped 5 bases from V and 7 bases from J, with 11 bases between. Germline CDR1 SGHTA, CDR2 FQGTGA. This CDR3 has 12 amino acids. The CDR3 spells CASSLSRGTQYF. The CDR3 region has the DNA TGTGCCAGCAGCCTATCTCGAGGGACCCAGTACTTC.

J is TRBJ2-2 and V is TRBV10-3, with D unresolved. Between the trimmed V and J ends, which lost 8 bases and 2 bases, there was a span of 3 bases. Germline lookup yields CDR1 ENHRY and CDR2 SYGVKD. CDR3 length: 11 amino acids. The CDR3 loop reads CAIGNTGELFF. DNA for the CDR3: TGTGCCATCGGTAACACCGGGGAGCTGTTTTTT.